This TCR beta chain comes out of a study of T cells after yellow fever vaccination (dated by TCRdb to about 2019). Looking at the study overall: Staining for CD3, CD45RA, CCR7 and CD95 was used to sort memory subsets (EM, EMRA, CM and Tscm) on a BD FACS Aria III. Sorting of memory subsets took place on days 0, 15 and 45 and at 18 months after primary vaccination, as well as on days 0, 15 and 45 after the 30-year booster. Blood samples were taken at several timepoints before and after primary and secondary immunization, and bulk PBMC replicates and cell subsets were isolated. The SMART-Seq v4 Ultra Low Input RNA kit was used to prepare libraries from fractions with low cell numbers. Bulk TCR alpha and beta repertoires were sequenced longitudinally to track T-cell clones before and after primary and booster YFV17D yellow fever vaccination. Two healthy male donors, one aged 18 to 29 and one aged 30 to 40 years, made up the cohort.

This clonotype showed up many times. Per-base quality was not reported, and no clone a single base away is much larger than it. Results and caveats for the whole study, not just this receptor: Computational filtering was needed because FACS-sorted repertoires could contain abundant contaminating clonotypes from the bulk population. Compared with the primary T-cell response, the secondary T-cell response was weaker but faster, peaking on day 5 rather than day 15. Most clones expanded after primary vaccination (around 97% of CD4 and 88% of CD8) were re-detected after the booster, suggesting that broad memory maintenance occurred. The study included only a couple of donors, which limits how far the findings can be generalized. A small share of clonotypes occurred in both CD4 and CD8 compartments, likely arising from convergent recombination. In the sorted memory subsets on day 0, nearly all vaccine-responding clonotypes were below the level of detection.

Synthesis of TCR cDNA relied on 5'RACE template switching, a step that introduced a universal primer site along with unique molecular identifiers. Priming for cDNA synthesis came from both the TCR alpha and TCR beta constant segments. Two PCR steps were used to amplify libraries, with sample barcodes and sequencing adapters being added in the second step. Sequencing of libraries was performed on Illumina HiSeq 2500 (2x100 bp) or NovaSeq (2x150 bp). On the study's bioinformatics: MIGEC was used to demultiplex reads and collapse the reads into UMI consensus sequences, and MiXCR was used for V(D)J alignment. Vaccine-responding clonotypes were identified with edgeR using replicate PBMC samples, with FDR below 0.01 and a log2 fold change above 5 up to day 15 being required. Each bulk clonotype received a CD4 or CD8 identity based on whether the sequenced CD4 or CD8 repertoire contained that clonotype at higher abundance. To estimate how each clone was distributed across memory phenotypes, clonotype frequencies in memory subsets were weighted by the numbers of FACS-sorted cells. In TCRdb, the public reads were trimmed at Q25 with fastp and aligned with MiXCR, with productive beta chains retained. Each entry is one CDR3 protein sequence, shown with its most common DNA and genes. The V and J calls shown here were made by TCRdb, not taken from the authors' results. This sample comprises more than 25,000 distinct CDR3 sequences, approximately 6% of them detected only once. Jointly, the top ten make up around 25% of the sample.

The treatment or condition label corresponds to: live attenuated yellow fever vaccine strain. A standard Ficoll-Paque protocol was used to isolate PBMCs from peripheral blood. For sorted memory subsets, RNA extraction was done with the RNeasy Micro Kit. This clonotype originated in a man younger than 40 who received the YFV17D yellow fever vaccine. The sequences come from PBMCs, either bulk or a sorted T-cell subset (CD4+, CD8+, memory, or dextramer-sorted; not recorded which), collected on the day of the yellow fever booster vaccination.

The CDR3 region reads CASSRTTGELFF. The DNA sequence follows: TGTGCCAGCAGTCGAACCACCGGGGAGCTGTTTTTT. Recombination connected TRBV6-5 to TRBJ2-2, with the D gene not confidently named. V drops 5 bases and J drops 4 bases, leaving 5 bases in between. Based on the germline V gene, the CDR1 and CDR2 sequences are MNHEY and SVGAGI. The CDR3 contains 12 residues, cysteine and phenylalanine counted. Of the read, only the CDR3 DNA is kept; its 36 bases are in frame from base 1.